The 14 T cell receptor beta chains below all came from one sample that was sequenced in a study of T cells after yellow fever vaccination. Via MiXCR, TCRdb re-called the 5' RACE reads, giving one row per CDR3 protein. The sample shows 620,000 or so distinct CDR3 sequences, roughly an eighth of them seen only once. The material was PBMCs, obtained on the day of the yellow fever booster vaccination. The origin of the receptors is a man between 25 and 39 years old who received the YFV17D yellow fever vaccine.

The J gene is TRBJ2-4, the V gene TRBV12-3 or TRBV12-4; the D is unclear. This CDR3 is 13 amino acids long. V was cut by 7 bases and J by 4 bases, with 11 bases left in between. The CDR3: CASTVQTKNIQYF. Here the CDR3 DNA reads TGTGCCAGCACAGTACAGACGAAAAACATTCAGTACTTC.

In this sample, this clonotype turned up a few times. In DNA form, the CDR3 reads TGTGCCAGCAGTTTTGGGGCGGGAGTCGGGACAGATACGCAGTATTTT. Translation: CASSFGAGVGTDTQYF. V gene TRBV12-3 or TRBV12-4 combines with J gene TRBJ2-3; 7 bases fit TRBD2. Germline trimming cut 3 bases from V and 3 bases from J; bases unmatched to any gene: 9. The CDR3 totals 16 residues.

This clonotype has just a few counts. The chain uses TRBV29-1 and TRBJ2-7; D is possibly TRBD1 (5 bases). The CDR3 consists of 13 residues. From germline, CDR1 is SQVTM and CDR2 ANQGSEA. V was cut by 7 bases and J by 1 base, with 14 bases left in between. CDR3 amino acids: CSGLQGTSYEQYF. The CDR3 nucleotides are TGCAGCGGCCTCCAGGGCACGTCCTACGAGCAGTACTTC.

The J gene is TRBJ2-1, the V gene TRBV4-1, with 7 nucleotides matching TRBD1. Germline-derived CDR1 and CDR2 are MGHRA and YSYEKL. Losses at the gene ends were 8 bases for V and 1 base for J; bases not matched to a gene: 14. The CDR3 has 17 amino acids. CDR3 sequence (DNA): TGCGCCAGCGGGCCAGGGGGACCCCCAGGGTCCTACAATGAGCAGTTCTTC. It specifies CASGPGGPPGSYNEQFF.

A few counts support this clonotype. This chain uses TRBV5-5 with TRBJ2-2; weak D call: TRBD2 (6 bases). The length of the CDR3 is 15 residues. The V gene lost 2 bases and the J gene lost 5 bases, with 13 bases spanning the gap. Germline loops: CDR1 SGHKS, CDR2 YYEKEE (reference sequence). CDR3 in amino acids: CASSFFSRGTGELFF. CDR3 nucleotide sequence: TGTGCCAGCAGCTTCTTCTCCCGGGGGACCGGGGAGCTGTTTTTT. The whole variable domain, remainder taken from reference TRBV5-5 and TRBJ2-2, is DAGVTQSPTHLIKTRGQQVTLRCSPISGHKSVSWYQQVLGQGPQFIFQYYEKEERGRGNFPDRFSARQFPNYSSELNVNALLLGDSALYLCASSFFSRGTGELFFGEGSRLTVL.

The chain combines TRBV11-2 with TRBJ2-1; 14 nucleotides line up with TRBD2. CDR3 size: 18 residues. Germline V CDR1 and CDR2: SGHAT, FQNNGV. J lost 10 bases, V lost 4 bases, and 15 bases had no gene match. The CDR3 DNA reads TGTGCCAGCAGCTCGTTCAGCTACGGGACTAGCGGGAGACTGGAGCAGTTCTTC. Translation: CASSSFSYGTSGRLEQFF.

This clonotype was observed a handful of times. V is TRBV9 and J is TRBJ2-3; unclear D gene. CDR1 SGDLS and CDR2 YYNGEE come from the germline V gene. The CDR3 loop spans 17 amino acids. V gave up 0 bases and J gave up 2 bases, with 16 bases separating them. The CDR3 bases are TGTGCCAGCAGCGTAGGAGGCGAACTGGTCTACACAGATACGCAGTATTTT. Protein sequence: CASSVGGELVYTDTQYF.

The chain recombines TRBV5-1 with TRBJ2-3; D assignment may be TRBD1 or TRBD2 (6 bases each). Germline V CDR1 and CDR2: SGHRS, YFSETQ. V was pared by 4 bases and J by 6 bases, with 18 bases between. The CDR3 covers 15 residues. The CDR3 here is CASSGALGGLDTQYF. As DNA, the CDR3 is TGCGCCAGCAGCGGAGCCTTGGGGGGCCTCGATACGCAGTATTTT.

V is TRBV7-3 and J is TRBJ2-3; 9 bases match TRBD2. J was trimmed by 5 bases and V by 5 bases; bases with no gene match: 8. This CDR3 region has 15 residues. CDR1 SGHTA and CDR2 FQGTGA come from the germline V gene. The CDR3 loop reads CASSLGSGSEDTQYF. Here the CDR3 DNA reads TGTGCCAGCAGCCTAGGTAGCGGGAGTGAAGATACGCAGTATTTT.

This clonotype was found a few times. The CDR3 DNA is TGTGCCAGCAGTTTAGAGGGACAGGGGTTAACTGAAGCTTTCTTT. This gives the protein CASSLEGQGLTEAFF. The V gene is TRBV27, the J gene TRBJ1-1; 10 nucleotides align to TRBD1. The V gene's germline CDR1 is MNHEY and CDR2 SMNVEV (reference sequence). This CDR3 has 15 residues. V dropped 2 bases and J dropped 5; count of bases not matched to a gene: 5.

The CDR3 reads CASSLADGQGSYEQYF. In DNA, the CDR3 is TGCGCCAGCAGCTTGGCCGACGGACAGGGGAGCTACGAGCAGTACTTC. The J gene is TRBJ2-7, the V gene TRBV5-1; 9 nucleotides align to TRBD1. Trimming cost V 0 bases and J 3 bases; bases outside gene matches: 7. The germline V gene has CDR1 SGHRS and CDR2 YFSETQ. The length of the CDR3 is 16 residues.

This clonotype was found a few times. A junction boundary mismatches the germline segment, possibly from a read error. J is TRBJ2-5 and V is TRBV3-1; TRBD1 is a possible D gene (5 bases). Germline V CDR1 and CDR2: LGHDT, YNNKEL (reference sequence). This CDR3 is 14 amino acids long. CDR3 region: CASSQRTTQATQYF. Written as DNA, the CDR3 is TGTGCCAGCAGCCAAAGGACAACCCAAGCGACCCAGTACTTC.

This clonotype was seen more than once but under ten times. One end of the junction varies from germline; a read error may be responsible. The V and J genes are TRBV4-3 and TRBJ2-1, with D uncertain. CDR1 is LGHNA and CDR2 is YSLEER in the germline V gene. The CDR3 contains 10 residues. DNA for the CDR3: TGCGCCAGCAGCCTTCTACAATGCCTCTTC. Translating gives CASSLLQCLF.

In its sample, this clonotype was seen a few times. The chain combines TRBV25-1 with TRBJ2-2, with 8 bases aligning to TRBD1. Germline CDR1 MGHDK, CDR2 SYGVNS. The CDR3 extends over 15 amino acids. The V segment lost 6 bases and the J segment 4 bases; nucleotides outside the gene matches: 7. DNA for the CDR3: TGTGCCAGCAGCCCCAGGGGGCTAGGCACCGGGGAGCTGTTTTTT. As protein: CASSPRGLGTGELFF.